This T cell receptor beta chain was found in a study of T cell responses to AZD1222 COVID-19 vaccine. The study's findings and limits: Increased Spike-specific TCR breadth and depth were observed after two AZD1222 doses.

The repertoire was sequenced with immunoSEQ multiplex PCR; TCRdb's copy has only in-frame clones and lacks some. The data show about 150,000 clones, approximately 94% seen once. Concerning this clone: What it recognizes is unknown.

This clonotype was obtained from an adult in good health. The sample in question was peripheral blood, obtained on day 0 of AZD1222 vaccination.

CDR3 sequence reads: CATEGTGSYGYTF. The DNA of the CDR3 is TGTGCCACGGAGGGGACGGGATCCTATGGCTACACCTTC. The V call is TRBV10-3, the J call TRBJ1-2; a weak D match, TRBD1 (5 bases). This CDR3 is 13 amino acids long. V gave up 10 bases and J gave up 4 bases, with 16 bases separating them. Germline loops: CDR1 ENHRY, CDR2 SYGVKD.